This T cell receptor (beta chain) was sequenced for a study of blood T cell repertoires in COVID-19. The method was immunoSEQ multiplex PCR; TCRdb's version includes in-frame clones alone and lacks a portion of them. The sample contains under 150,000 clones, 84% of which appear only once. Germline values: CDR1 LNHNV, CDR2 YYDKDF (reference sequence). V was shortened by 0 bases and J by 0 bases, with 15 bases between the two germline ends. The CDR3 is 17 residues long. Sequencing was done on a sample of PBMCs or T cells enriched from blood (not recorded which). This clonotype was sampled from a woman in her fifties or sixties who had been exposed to COVID-19. The rearrangement joins TRBV15 to TRBJ2-7, with D possibly TRBD1 on 6 matching bases. CDR3 residues: CATSRDYRQASSYEQYF. DNA for the CDR3: TGTGCCACCAGCAGAGATTACAGACAGGCTAGCTCCTACGAGCAGTACTTC.